The source of this T cell receptor (beta chain) is a study of T cell repertoires in cytomegalovirus infection. Study information: CMV epitopes that were recently identified and HLA-C-restricted were used alongside well-studied HLA-B-restricted ones. An indication of both CMV infection and matching HLA type came from public TCR beta signatures.

TCRdb analysed the reads with MiXCR anew, one entry per CDR3 protein. The sample has about 20,000 distinct CDR3 sequences, 35% to 45% seen once. Many counts were recorded for this clonotype. What it binds is not known. In germline, CDR1 is SGHTA, CDR2 FQGNSA. Trimming left V 1 base short and J 8 bases short, with 14 bases between. CDR3 length equals 14 residues. Study-level points and caveats: Frequencies of public TCR beta families were cumulated, and this identified carriers of CMV plus the relevant HLA. Dominating the ex vivo response were TCR beta clonotypes that were CMV-specific and HLA-C-restricted.

This TCR was sampled from a human donor in good health (CMV status not recorded). Some clones in this sample may be carry-over from other donors' samples. Material: CD8+ T cells from cultured PBMCs, obtained from culture after CMV antigen stimulation. The chain has TRBV7-2 and TRBJ1-2; D unclear. The DNA of the CDR3 is TGTGCCAGCAGCTTAGGGGTCTCCGTCGGCGGCTACACCTTC. Amino acids: CASSLGVSVGGYTF. The variable domain in full, completed from reference TRBV7-2 and TRBJ1-2, reads GAGVSQSPSNKVTEKGKDVELRCDPISGHTALYWYRQSLGQGLEFLIYFQGNSAPDKSGLPSDRFSAERTGGSVSTLTIQRTQQEDSAVYLCASSLGVSVGGYTFGSGTRLTVV.